The clone carrying this T cell receptor (beta chain) appeared a few times. What it binds is unknown. Looked up from germline, CDR1 is GTSNPN and CDR2 is SVGIG (reference sequence). V shed 6 bases and J shed 3 bases, with 8 bases lying between them. CDR3 length: 12 amino acids. Sequencing targeted expressed TCRB transcripts, as all isolated RNA had been reverse transcribed. TCRdb keeps only in-frame clones here, not all; method: immunoSEQ multiplex PCR. The table shows roughly 230,000 clones, with 9.6% occurring only once. This specimen belongs to a study of beta chain features in type 1 diabetes. Study-level points and caveats: Overrepresentation of cells with high TCR expression could result from cDNA sequencing.

Sequenced: naive CD4+ T cells from blood. The chain is built from TRBV30 and TRBJ2-2; D uncertain. This TCR came from a woman between 18 and 30 years old in good health. Here the CDR3 DNA reads TGTGCCTGTAGTACTTACACCGGGGAGCTGTTTTTT. It encodes CACSTYTGELFF.